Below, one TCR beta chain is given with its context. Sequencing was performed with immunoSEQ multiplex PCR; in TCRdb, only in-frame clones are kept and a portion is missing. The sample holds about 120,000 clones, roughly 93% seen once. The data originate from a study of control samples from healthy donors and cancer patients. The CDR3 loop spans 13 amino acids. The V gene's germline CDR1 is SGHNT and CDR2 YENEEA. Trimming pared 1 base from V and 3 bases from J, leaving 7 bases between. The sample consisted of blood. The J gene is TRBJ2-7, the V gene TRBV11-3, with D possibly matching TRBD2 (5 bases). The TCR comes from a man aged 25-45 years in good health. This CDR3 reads CASSLGTGYEQYF. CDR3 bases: TGTGCCAGCAGCTTAGGGACTGGCTACGAGCAGTACTTC.